Shown below are 22 T cell receptor beta chains from a single sample sequenced in a study of T cells after yellow fever vaccination. TCRdb ran MiXCR on the 5' RACE reads and lists one entry per CDR3 protein. The table has 500,000 to 650,000 distinct CDR3 sequences, 13% seen once. Specimen: PBMCs, collected on the day of the yellow fever booster vaccination. Every receptor here comes from a man aged 30 to 45 who received the YFV17D yellow fever vaccine.

This clonotype was seen only a few times. This sequence joins TRBV12-3 or TRBV12-4 and TRBJ2-1; possibly TRBD1 or TRBD2 for D (5 bases each). This CDR3 comprises 13 residues. Trimming stripped 0 bases from V and 10 bases from J, with 10 bases between. The CDR3 loop is CASSLARDGEQFF. CDR3 nucleotides: TGTGCCAGCAGTTTAGCGAGGGACGGAGAGCAGTTCTTC.

Only a few counts were recorded for this clonotype. The CDR3 here is CASSPPPEQYF. The CDR3 bases are TGTGCCAGCAGCCCCCCCCCAGAGCAGTACTTC. The chain joins TRBV9 to TRBJ2-7; D is uncertain. The length of the CDR3 is 11 residues. With 4 bases removed from V and 7 bases from J, the gap between germline ends came to 9 bases. Germline CDR1 and CDR2: SGDLS and YYNGEE.

This clonotype occurred many times. The chain is built from TRBV7-2 and TRBJ2-5; 8 bases agree with TRBD2. Germline trimming cut 5 bases from V and 2 bases from J; bases unmatched to any gene: 7. Germline lookup yields CDR1 SGHTA and CDR2 FQGNSA. CDR3 length equals 15 residues. The CDR3 region is CASSPTSGLQETQYF. The DNA for the CDR3 is TGTGCCAGCAGCCCCACTAGCGGTCTACAAGAGACCCAGTACTTC.

A few counts support this clonotype. J is TRBJ2-1 and V is TRBV3-1; no clear D. V lost 1 base and J lost 9, with 13 bases in between. This CDR3 contains 14 residues. From germline, CDR1 is LGHDT and CDR2 YNNKEL (reference sequence). CDR3 DNA: TGTGCCAGCAGCCAAGCAGGCAGAGGAACTGAGCAGTTCTTC. This encodes CASSQAGRGTEQFF.

In this sample, this clonotype turned up a few times. The V gene is TRBV18, the J gene TRBJ2-1; 9 nucleotides match TRBD2. This CDR3 comprises 14 residues. Losses at the gene ends were 4 bases for V and 8 bases for J; bases not matched to a gene: 6. Germline CDR1 reads KGHSH; CDR2 reads LQKENI. CDR3 residues: CASSQLAGVDEQFF. The CDR3 coding sequence is TGTGCCAGCTCACAATTAGCGGGAGTCGATGAGCAGTTCTTC.

This clonotype occurred a few times. This chain connects TRBV27 to TRBJ2-1; D unclear. Germline V lookup: CDR1 MNHEY, CDR2 SMNVEV (reference sequence). Trimming removed 4 bases at V and 1 base at J, with 17 bases between. The CDR3 contains 17 residues. CDR3 coding DNA: TGTGCCAGCAGTTCCGCCGGCCTGCGTGGTTCCTACAATGAGCAGTTCTTC. This gives the protein CASSSAGLRGSYNEQFF.

The chain links TRBV6-1 to TRBJ2-2; tentative D call: TRBD2 (6 bases). V lost 6 bases and J 7 bases, leaving 12 bases between the germline ends. This CDR3 spans 13 amino acids. CDR1 MNHNS and CDR2 SASEGT come from the germline V gene. The CDR3 loop is CASRETSLGELFF. The CDR3 coding sequence is TGTGCCAGCAGGGAGACTAGTCTCGGGGAGCTGTTTTTT.

The chain carries TRBV20-1 and TRBJ2-1; the D is unclear. The CDR3 consists of 15 residues. V was trimmed by 3 bases and J by 7 bases, leaving 19 bases between them. Germline CDR1 and CDR2: DFQATT and SNEGSKA (reference sequence). The CDR3 region has the DNA TGCAGTGCTAGTGTCCTGTCGAACCCAAGAAATGAGCAGTTCTTC. It codes for CSASVLSNPRNEQFF.

The chain uses TRBV14 and TRBJ2-1; possible D gene TRBD2, 5 bases. V was clipped by 0 bases and J by 8 bases, with 20 bases between them. Germline-derived CDR1 and CDR2 are SGHDN and FVKESK. The CDR3 length is 17 residues. The CDR3, as DNA: TGTGCCAGCAGCCAAGAATATGGGGTCCGTGGGAGCCATGAGCAGTTCTTC. This encodes CASSQEYGVRGSHEQFF.

This clonotype was detected only a few times. The V and J genes are TRBV19 and TRBJ1-2; D is possibly TRBD1 (6 bases). The CDR3 covers 12 residues. Germline V CDR1 and CDR2: LNHDA, SQIVND (reference sequence). Between the trimmed V and J ends, which lost 3 bases and 5 bases, there was a span of 7 bases. CDR3 sequence reads: CASSIRGYGYTF. DNA for the CDR3: TGTGCCAGTAGTATCAGGGGATATGGCTACACCTTC.

The chain recombines TRBV4-3 with TRBJ2-1; D call uncertain. In germline, CDR1 is LGHNA, CDR2 YSLEER. Trimming removed 0 bases at V and 8 bases at J, with 14 bases between. There are 15 residues in the CDR3. DNA for the CDR3: TGCGCCAGCAGCCAAGATCGAGTAGTAGCCGATGAGCAGTTCTTC. This codes for CASSQDRVVADEQFF.

This clonotype occurred a few times. This sequence joins TRBV11-2 and TRBJ1-1; TRBD1 is a possible D gene (6 bases). V was trimmed by 6 bases and J by 9 bases, leaving 20 bases between them. Germline V CDR1 and CDR2: SGHAT, FQNNGV. This CDR3 has 14 amino acids. The CDR3 region is CASRSGVQSSQAFF. CDR3 DNA sequence: TGTGCCAGCAGATCAGGGGTCCAGTCCTCCCAAGCTTTCTTT.

CDR3 region: CSLPWTSPITNTGELFF. The CDR3, as DNA: TGCAGCCTCCCCTGGACTAGCCCAATCACGAACACCGGGGAGCTGTTTTTT. The gene calls are TRBV29-1 and TRBJ2-2, with 8 bases aligning to TRBD2. Germline trimming cut 8 bases from V and 0 bases from J; bases unmatched to any gene: 14. This CDR3 region has 17 residues. Germline loops: CDR1 SQVTM, CDR2 ANQGSEA.

This clonotype was seen more than once but under ten times. The gene calls are TRBV18 and TRBJ2-1; TRBD1 aligns across 7 bases. Unmatched junction bases numbered 8, after V lost 2 bases and J lost 7 bases. CDR1 and CDR2 from the germline V gene are KGHSH and LQKENI. This CDR3 contains 15 residues. The CDR3 loop is CASSPMAGGFNEQFF. The CDR3 nucleotides read TGTGCCAGCTCACCAATGGCAGGGGGTTTTAATGAGCAGTTCTTC.

This clonotype turned up a few times. The chain carries TRBV19 and TRBJ2-2; D perhaps matches TRBD2 (5 bases). With 5 bases removed from V and 0 bases from J, the gap between germline ends came to 10 bases. This CDR3 has 15 amino acids. The V gene's germline CDR1 is LNHDA and CDR2 SQIVND (reference sequence). The CDR3 protein is CASSYLLANTGELFF. CDR3 nucleotide sequence: TGTGCCAGTAGTTACCTACTAGCGAACACCGGGGAGCTGTTTTTT.

A word on this clonotype: One junction end does not reproduce the germline sequence, and a read error may be involved. CDR3 DNA sequence: TGCTGTGCTAGAGATCGTCGGCCGATCGCGCCCGGGGAGCTGTTTTTT. Encoded protein: CCARDRRPIAPGELFF. V usage is TRBV20-1 and J usage is TRBJ2-2; D gene uncertain. Per the germline V gene, CDR1 is DFQATT and CDR2 is SNEGSKA (reference sequence). This CDR3 contains 16 residues.

The chain recombines TRBV15 with TRBJ2-5, with 12 bases fitting TRBD2. Unmatched junction bases numbered 3, after V lost 8 bases and J lost 2 bases. CDR1 and CDR2 from the germline V gene are LNHNV and YYDKDF (reference sequence). The CDR3 contains 14 residues. The CDR3 DNA follows: TGTGCCACCCGACTAGCGGGAGAACAAGAGACCCAGTACTTC. Translated, it gives CATRLAGEQETQYF.

The chain employs TRBV3-1 and TRBJ2-1; no firm D call. The V gene lost 0 bases and the J gene lost 5 bases, with 14 bases spanning the gap. Germline loops: CDR1 LGHDT, CDR2 YNNKEL (reference sequence). The CDR3 spans 16 residues. CDR3 region: CASSQDGRNVHNEQFF. CDR3 in DNA: TGTGCCAGCAGCCAAGATGGTAGGAACGTCCACAATGAGCAGTTCTTC.

V and J are TRBV12-3 or TRBV12-4 and TRBJ2-1; weak D call: TRBD1 (8 bases). The CDR3 is 13 residues long. V was trimmed by 10 bases and J by 6 bases, leaving 16 bases between them. The DNA of the CDR3 is TGTGCCACTGACAGGGGAGGGGGCAATGAGCAGTTCTTC. Translated: CATDRGGGNEQFF.

The chain has TRBV7-9 and TRBJ2-7; no definite D call. Between the trimmed V and J ends, which lost 5 bases and 4 bases, there was a span of 9 bases. Germline-derived CDR1 and CDR2 are SEHNR and FQNEAQ (reference sequence). The CDR3 loop spans 12 amino acids. CDR3 sequence: CASSPVDYEQYF. CDR3 bases: TGTGCCAGCAGCCCCGTAGATTACGAGCAGTACTTC. The complete variable domain, with remaining parts taken from reference TRBV7-9 and TRBJ2-7, reads DTGVSQNPRHKITKRGQNVTFRCDPISEHNRLYWYRQTLGQGPEFLTYFQNEAQLEKSRLLSDRFSAERPKGSFSTLEIQRTEQGDSAMYLCASSPVDYEQYFGPGTRLTVT.

The rearrangement uses TRBV6-1 and TRBJ2-7; D possibly corresponds to TRBD2 (6 bases). Trimming stripped 0 bases from V and 0 bases from J, with 9 bases between. CDR1 is MNHNS and CDR2 is SASEGT in the germline V gene. The CDR3 consists of 15 residues. CDR3: CASSEAHGSSYEQYF. In DNA form, the CDR3 reads TGTGCCAGCAGTGAAGCGCACGGGAGCTCCTACGAGCAGTACTTC.

This sequence joins TRBV5-1 and TRBJ2-7, with D unresolved. CDR1 is SGHRS and CDR2 is YFSETQ in the germline V gene. CDR3 length: 14 amino acids. Trimming removed 4 bases from V and 2 bases from J, with 13 bases in between. DNA for the CDR3: TGCGCCAGCAGCAGCTCGTCTCCCCCCTACGAGCAGTACTTC. This gives the protein CASSSSSPPYEQYF.